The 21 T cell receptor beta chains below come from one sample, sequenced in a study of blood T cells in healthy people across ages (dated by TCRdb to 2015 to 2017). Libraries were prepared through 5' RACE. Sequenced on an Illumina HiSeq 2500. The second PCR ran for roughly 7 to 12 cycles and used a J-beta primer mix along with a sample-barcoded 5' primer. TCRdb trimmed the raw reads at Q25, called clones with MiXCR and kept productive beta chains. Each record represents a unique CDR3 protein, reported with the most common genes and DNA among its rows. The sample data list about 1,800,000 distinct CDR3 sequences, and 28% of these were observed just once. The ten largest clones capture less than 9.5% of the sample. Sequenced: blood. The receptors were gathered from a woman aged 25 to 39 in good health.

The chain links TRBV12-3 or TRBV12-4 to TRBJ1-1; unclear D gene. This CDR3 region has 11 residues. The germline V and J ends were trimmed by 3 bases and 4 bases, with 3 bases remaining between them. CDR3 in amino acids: CASSFLTEAFF. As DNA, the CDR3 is TGTGCCAGCAGTTTTCTCACTGAAGCTTTCTTT.

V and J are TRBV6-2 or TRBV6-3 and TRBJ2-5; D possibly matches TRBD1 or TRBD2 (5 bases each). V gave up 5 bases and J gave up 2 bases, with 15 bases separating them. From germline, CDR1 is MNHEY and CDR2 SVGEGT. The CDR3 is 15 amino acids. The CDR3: CASSLPGRRQETQYF. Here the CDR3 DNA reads TGTGCCAGCAGTCTACCGGGACGACGACAAGAGACCCAGTACTTC.

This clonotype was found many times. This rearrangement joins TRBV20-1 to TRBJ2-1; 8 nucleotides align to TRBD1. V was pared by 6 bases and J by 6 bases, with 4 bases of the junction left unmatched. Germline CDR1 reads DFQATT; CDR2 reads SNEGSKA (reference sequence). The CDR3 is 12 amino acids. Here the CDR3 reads CSAVTGGNEQFF. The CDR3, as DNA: TGCAGTGCAGTAACAGGGGGCAATGAGCAGTTCTTC.

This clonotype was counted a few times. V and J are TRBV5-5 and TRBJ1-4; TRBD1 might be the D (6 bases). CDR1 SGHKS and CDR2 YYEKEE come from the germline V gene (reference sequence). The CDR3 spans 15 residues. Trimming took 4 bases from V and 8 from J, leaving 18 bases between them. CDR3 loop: CASSPNGQFEEKLFF. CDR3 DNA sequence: TGTGCCAGCAGCCCGAACGGACAGTTTGAGGAAAAACTGTTTTTT.

CDR3 sequence reads: CASKLRGGEGAWYEQYF. The CDR3 DNA reads TGTGCCAGCAAACTACGAGGCGGAGAGGGGGCATGGTACGAGCAGTACTTC. This chain uses TRBV6-2 or TRBV6-3 with TRBJ2-7; 7 bases line up with TRBD1. The CDR3 extends over 17 amino acids. Germline V lookup: CDR1 MNHEY, CDR2 SVGEGT. Germline trimming cut 7 bases from V and 4 bases from J; bases unmatched to any gene: 19.

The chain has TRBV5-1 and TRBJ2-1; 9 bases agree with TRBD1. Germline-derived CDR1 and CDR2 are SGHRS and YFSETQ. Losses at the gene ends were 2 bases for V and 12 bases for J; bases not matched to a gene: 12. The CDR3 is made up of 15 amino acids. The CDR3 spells CASSLQGARGDGQFF. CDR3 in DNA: TGCGCCAGCAGCTTACAGGGGGCGCGGGGTGATGGGCAGTTCTTC.

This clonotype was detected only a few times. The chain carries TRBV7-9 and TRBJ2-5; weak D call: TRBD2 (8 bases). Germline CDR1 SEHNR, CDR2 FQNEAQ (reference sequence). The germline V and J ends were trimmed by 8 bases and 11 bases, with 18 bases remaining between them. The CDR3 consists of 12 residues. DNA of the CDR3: TGTGCCAGCGGCAGGGGGGAGCGGGAGCAGTACTTC. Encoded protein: CASGRGEREQYF.

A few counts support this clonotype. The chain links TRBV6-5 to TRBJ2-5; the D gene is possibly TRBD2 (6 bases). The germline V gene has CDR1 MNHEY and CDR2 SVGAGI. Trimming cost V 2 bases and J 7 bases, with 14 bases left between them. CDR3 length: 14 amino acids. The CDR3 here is CASSYAGPIGTQYF. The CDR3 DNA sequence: TGTGCCAGCAGTTACGCGGGGCCAATAGGGACCCAGTACTTC.

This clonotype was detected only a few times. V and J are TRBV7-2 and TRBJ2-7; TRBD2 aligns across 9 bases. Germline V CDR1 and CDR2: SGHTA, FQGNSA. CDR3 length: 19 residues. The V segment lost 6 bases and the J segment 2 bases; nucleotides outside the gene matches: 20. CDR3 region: CASSYRTTAGGPHPYEQYF. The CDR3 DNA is TGTGCCAGCAGTTACCGGACTACAGCGGGGGGCCCCCATCCCTACGAGCAGTACTTC. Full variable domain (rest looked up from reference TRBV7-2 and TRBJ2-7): GAGVSQSPSNKVTEKGKDVELRCDPISGHTALYWYRQSLGQGLEFLIYFQGNSAPDKSGLPSDRFSAERTGGSVSTLTIQRTQQEDSAVYLCASSYRTTAGGPHPYEQYFGPGTRLTVT.

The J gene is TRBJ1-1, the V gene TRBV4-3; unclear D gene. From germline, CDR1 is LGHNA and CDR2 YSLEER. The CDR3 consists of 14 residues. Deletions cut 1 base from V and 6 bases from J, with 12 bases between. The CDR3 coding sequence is TGCGCCAGCAGCCAAGTGAACGCACGGTCTGAAGCTTTCTTT. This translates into CASSQVNARSEAFF.

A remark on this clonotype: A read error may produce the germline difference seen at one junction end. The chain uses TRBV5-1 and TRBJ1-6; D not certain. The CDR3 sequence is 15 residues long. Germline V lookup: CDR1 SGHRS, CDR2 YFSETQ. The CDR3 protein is CASSRAARDNSPRHF. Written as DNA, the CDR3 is TGCGCCAGCAGCCGCGCCGCGCGGGATAATTCACCCCGCCACTTT.

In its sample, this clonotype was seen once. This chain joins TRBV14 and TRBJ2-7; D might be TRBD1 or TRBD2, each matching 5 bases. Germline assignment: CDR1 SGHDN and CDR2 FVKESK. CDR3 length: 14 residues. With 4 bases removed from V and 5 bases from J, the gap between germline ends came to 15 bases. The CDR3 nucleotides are TGTGCCAGCAGCCGGGGCGCCGGGGTGAACGAGCAGTACTTC. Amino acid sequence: CASSRGAGVNEQYF. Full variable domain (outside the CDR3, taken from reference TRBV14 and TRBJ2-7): EAGVTQFPSHSVIEKGQTVTLRCDPISGHDNLYWYRRVMGKEIKFLLHFVKESKQDESGMPNNRFLAERTGGTYSTLKVQPAELEDSGVYFCASSRGAGVNEQYFGPGTRLTVT.

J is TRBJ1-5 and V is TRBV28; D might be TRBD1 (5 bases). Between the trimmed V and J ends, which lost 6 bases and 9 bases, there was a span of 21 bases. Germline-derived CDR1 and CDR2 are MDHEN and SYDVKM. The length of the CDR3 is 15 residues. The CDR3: CASRSRRGADRPQHF. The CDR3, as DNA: TGTGCCAGCAGAAGCCGCCGAGGGGCTGATCGGCCCCAGCATTTT. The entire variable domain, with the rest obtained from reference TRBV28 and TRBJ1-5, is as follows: DVKVTQSSRYLVKRTGEKVFLECVQDMDHENMFWYRQDPGLGLRLIYFSYDVKMKEKGDIPEGYSVSREKKERFSLILESASTNQTSMYLCASRSRRGADRPQHFGDGTRLSIL.

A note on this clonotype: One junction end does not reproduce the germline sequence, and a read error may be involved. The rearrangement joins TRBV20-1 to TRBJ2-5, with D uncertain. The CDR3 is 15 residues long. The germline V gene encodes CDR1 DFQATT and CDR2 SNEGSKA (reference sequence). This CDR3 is CSATIQRATQETHYF. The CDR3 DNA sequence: TGCAGTGCTACGATTCAGCGCGCGACCCAAGAGACCCATTACTTC.

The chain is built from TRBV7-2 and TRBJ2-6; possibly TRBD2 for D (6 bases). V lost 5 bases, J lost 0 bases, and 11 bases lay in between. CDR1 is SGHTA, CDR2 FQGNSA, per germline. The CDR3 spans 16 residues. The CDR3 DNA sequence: TGTGCCAGCAGCCGGAGGGCGGACTCTGGGGCCAACGTCCTGACTTTC. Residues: CASSRRADSGANVLTF.

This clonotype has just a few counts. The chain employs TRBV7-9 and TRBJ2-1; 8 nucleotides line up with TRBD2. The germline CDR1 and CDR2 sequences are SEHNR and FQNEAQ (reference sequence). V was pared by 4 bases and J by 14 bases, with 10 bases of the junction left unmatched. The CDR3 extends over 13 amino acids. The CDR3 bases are TGTGCCAGCAGCTCCTCGGGGGCGGGAGGAGAGTTCTTC. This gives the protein CASSSSGAGGEFF.

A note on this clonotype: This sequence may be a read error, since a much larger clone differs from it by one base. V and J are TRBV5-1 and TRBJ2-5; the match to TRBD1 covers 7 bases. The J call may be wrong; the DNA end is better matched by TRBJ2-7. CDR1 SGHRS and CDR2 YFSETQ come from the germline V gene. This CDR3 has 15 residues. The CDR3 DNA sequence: TGCGCCAGCAGCTTGGGGAACAGGGGAAGAAGCGAGCAGTACTTC. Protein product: CASSLGNRGRSEQYF.

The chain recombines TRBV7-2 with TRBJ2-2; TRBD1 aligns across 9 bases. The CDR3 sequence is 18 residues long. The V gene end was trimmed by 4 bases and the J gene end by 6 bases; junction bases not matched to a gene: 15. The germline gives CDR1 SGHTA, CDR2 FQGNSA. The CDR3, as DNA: TGTGCCAGCAGCTCCATCCCGGGACAGGGCTTCCGCGCCGGGGAGCTGTTTTTT. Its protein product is CASSSIPGQGFRAGELFF.

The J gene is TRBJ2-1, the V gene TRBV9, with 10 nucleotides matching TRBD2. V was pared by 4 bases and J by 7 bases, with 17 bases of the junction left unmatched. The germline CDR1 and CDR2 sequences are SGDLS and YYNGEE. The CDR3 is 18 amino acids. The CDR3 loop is CASSIETSGLVGKNEQFF. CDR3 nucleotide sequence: TGTGCCAGCAGCATCGAGACTAGCGGGCTGGTAGGGAAAAATGAGCAGTTCTTC.

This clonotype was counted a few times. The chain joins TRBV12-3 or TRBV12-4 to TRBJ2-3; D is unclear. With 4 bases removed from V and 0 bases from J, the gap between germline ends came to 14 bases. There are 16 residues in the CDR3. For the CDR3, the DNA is TGTGCCAGCAGTTCTCCCGGCCTTATTAGCACAGATACGCAGTATTTT. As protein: CASSSPGLISTDTQYF.

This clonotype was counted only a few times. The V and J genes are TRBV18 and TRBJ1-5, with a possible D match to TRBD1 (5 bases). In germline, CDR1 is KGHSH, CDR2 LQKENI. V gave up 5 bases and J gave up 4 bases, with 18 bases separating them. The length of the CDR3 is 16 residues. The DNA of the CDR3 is TGTGCCAGCTCATTAACGCGCCCGGGGGAAAATCAGCCCCAGCATTTT. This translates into CASSLTRPGENQPQHF.